These 15 T cell receptor beta chains were sequenced from one sample in a study of OX40 agonist ivuxolimab in advanced cancers. Produced via immunoSEQ multiplex PCR; TCRdb's table is partial and in-frame only. In the table there are more than 55,000 clones, approximately 90% of which are singletons. The sequenced sample was CD4+ or CD8+ T cells sorted from blood, obtained in a trial of the OX40 agonist ivuxolimab. These TCRs come from an adult with an advanced solid tumor such as melanoma, head and neck, liver or kidney cancer.

This chain links TRBV7-3 with TRBJ1-2; possibly TRBD1 for D (5 bases). Germline V gene lookup returns CDR1 SGHTA and CDR2 FQGTGA. CDR3 length: 12 amino acids. V was shortened by 5 bases and J by 10 bases, with 14 bases between the two germline ends. CDR3 residues: CASSPGTDFYTF. The CDR3, as DNA: TGTGCCAGCAGCCCTGGGACTGACTTCTACACCTTC.

The CDR3 spells CASSADPNTDTQYF. CDR3 coding DNA: TGTGCCAGCAGTGCGGACCCGAACACAGATACGCAGTATTTT. V usage is TRBV6-1 and J usage is TRBJ2-3; D not certain. The CDR3 loop spans 14 amino acids. CDR1 and CDR2 (germline): MNHNS, SASEGT. V was trimmed by 4 bases and J by 2 bases, leaving 10 bases between them.

About this clone itself: Different DNA sequences within this sample yield the same CDR3. The chain links TRBV15 to TRBJ2-7; no firm D call. V was cut by 6 bases and J by 3 bases, with 9 bases left in between. The CDR3 consists of 12 residues. Per the germline V gene, CDR1 is LNHNV and CDR2 is YYDKDF (reference sequence). CDR3 loop: CATSKGLYEQYF. The CDR3 DNA follows: TGTGCCACCAGTAAGGGTCTCTACGAGCAGTACTTC.

The chain links TRBV2 to TRBJ1-1, with D possibly TRBD1 on 6 matching bases. Germline V lookup: CDR1 SNHLY, CDR2 FYNNEI. The V gene lost 6 bases and the J gene lost 0 bases, with 14 bases spanning the gap. CDR3 size: 15 residues. Written as DNA, the CDR3 is TGTGCCAGCAGACCGAGGGGGTTGATGAACACTGAAGCTTTCTTT. Translation: CASRPRGLMNTEAFF.

This clone was seen a handful of times. This chain connects TRBV7-3 to TRBJ2-7; TRBD2 matches at 7 bases. The CDR3 totals 15 residues. The V segment lost 2 bases and the J segment 4 bases; nucleotides outside the gene matches: 8. Looked up from germline, CDR1 is SGHTA and CDR2 is FQGTGA. The CDR3 DNA sequence: TGTGCCAGCAGCTTAGAGAGCGGGGATGGATACGAGCAGTACTTC. This sequence encodes CASSLESGDGYEQYF.

V and J are TRBV5-1 and TRBJ1-1; 11 bases line up with TRBD1. Germline V gene sequence: CDR1 SGHRS, CDR2 YFSETQ. Unmatched junction bases numbered 7, after V lost 4 bases and J lost 5 bases. The CDR3 runs to 15 residues. CDR3 region: CASSPGTGGSTEAFF. The CDR3 DNA reads as TGCGCCAGCAGCCCAGGGACAGGGGGAAGTACTGAAGCTTTCTTT.

This clone was recorded only once. The J gene is TRBJ2-7, the V gene TRBV6-6, with 9 bases that match TRBD1. CDR1 MNHNY and CDR2 SVGAGI come from the germline V gene (reference sequence). V shed 8 bases, J shed 4 bases, and the junction held 9 bases outside the gene matches. The CDR3 loop spans 14 amino acids. The CDR3 DNA reads TGTGCCAGCCGAACCGGGACAGGGAGTTACGAGCAGTACTTC. It specifies CASRTGTGSYEQYF.

The J gene is TRBJ1-1, the V gene TRBV5-4; D not resolved. The germline CDR1 and CDR2 sequences are SGHNT and YYREEE (reference sequence). The CDR3 is 13 residues long. The V gene lost 4 bases and the J gene lost 4 bases, with 11 bases spanning the gap. CDR3 region: CASSPDIRTEAFF. The CDR3 nucleotides are TGTGCCAGCAGCCCCGACATACGCACTGAAGCTTTCTTT.

The chain employs TRBV7-6 and TRBJ2-3; D is undetermined. The ends were cut back, 5 bases at V and 4 bases at J, with 7 bases in the middle. The germline V gene has CDR1 SGHVS and CDR2 FNYEAQ. This CDR3 region has 12 residues. CDR3 loop: CASSHEADTQYF. The DNA for the CDR3 is TGTGCCAGCAGCCACGAAGCAGATACGCAGTATTTT.

This sequence joins TRBV11-3 and TRBJ1-6; no definite D call. V lost 1 base and J lost 9, with 10 bases in between. CDR1 is SGHNT and CDR2 is YENEEA in the germline V gene. The CDR3 length is 14 residues. This CDR3 reads CASSLGLIGSPLHF. The CDR3 nucleotides read TGTGCCAGCAGCTTAGGACTGATCGGTTCACCCCTCCACTTT.

The rearrangement links TRBV6-1 to TRBJ2-4, with 9 nucleotides matching TRBD1. Germline V gene sequence: CDR1 MNHNS, CDR2 SASEGT. CDR3 length: 13 residues. V was pared by 6 bases and J by 8 bases, with 5 bases of the junction left unmatched. This chain's CDR3 is CASSSTGGDIQYF. DNA for the CDR3: TGTGCCAGCAGCTCTACAGGGGGCGACATTCAGTACTTC.

The chain joins TRBV28 to TRBJ2-3; 9 positions match TRBD1. V lost 4 bases, J lost 5 bases, and 10 bases stayed unmatched. This CDR3 has 16 residues. Germline values: CDR1 MDHEN, CDR2 SYDVKM. CDR3 sequence: CASSSIGTGKLDTQYF. CDR3 DNA sequence: TGTGCCAGCAGTTCAATTGGGACAGGGAAACTAGATACGCAGTATTTT.

The genes are TRBV10-3 and TRBJ2-7, with D uncertain. The CDR3 is 12 residues long. V lost 3 bases and J lost 5, with 8 bases in between. Germline V gene sequence: CDR1 ENHRY, CDR2 SYGVKD. CDR3 coding DNA: TGTGCCATCAGTGATTACGTTAACGAGCAGTACTTC. It yields the protein CAISDYVNEQYF.

The chain couples TRBV7-2 to TRBJ1-5; weak D call: TRBD1 (5 bases). The CDR3 contains 12 residues. CDR1 SGHTA and CDR2 FQGNSA come from the germline V gene. V was shortened by 4 bases and J by 6 bases, with 7 bases between the two germline ends. The CDR3 sequence is CASSSQGQPQHF. Written as DNA, the CDR3 is TGTGCCAGCAGCTCCCAGGGTCAGCCCCAGCATTTT.

V is TRBV10-3 and J is TRBJ1-5; D is unclear. Germline lookup yields CDR1 ENHRY and CDR2 SYGVKD. The CDR3 covers 13 residues. The V and J ends lost 1 base and 8 bases respectively, with 9 bases between them. The DNA of the CDR3 is TGTGCCATCAGTGAGTACCGGACGGAGCCCCAGCATTTT. Translating gives CAISEYRTEPQHF.